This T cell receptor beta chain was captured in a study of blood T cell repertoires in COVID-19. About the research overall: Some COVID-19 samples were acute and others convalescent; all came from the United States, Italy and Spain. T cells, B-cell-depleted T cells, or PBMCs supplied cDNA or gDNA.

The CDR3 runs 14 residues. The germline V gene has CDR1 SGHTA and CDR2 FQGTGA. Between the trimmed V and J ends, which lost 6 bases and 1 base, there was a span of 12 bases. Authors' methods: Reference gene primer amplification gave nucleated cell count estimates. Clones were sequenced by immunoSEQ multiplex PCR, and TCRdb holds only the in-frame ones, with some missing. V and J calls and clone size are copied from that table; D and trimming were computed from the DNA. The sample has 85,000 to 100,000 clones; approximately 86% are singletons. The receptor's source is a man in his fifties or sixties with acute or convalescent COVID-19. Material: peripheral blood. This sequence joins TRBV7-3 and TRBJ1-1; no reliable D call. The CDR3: CASSPGGRNTEAFF. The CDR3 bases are TGTGCCAGCAGTCCCGGTGGGAGGAACACTGAAGCTTTCTTT.